This TCR beta chain was sequenced in a study of cytomegalovirus exposure and HLA in healthy donors. About the study: Ancestry clustering placed about four fifths of approximately 370 genotyped donors in the Caucasian-associated cluster.

Trimming removed 0 bases from V and 8 bases from J, with 13 bases in between. Germline CDR1 and CDR2: SGHTA and FQGNSA. The CDR3 covers 15 residues. A word on this clone: What it binds is not known.

PCR was performed using 60 Vbeta and 13 Jbeta primers. Repertoires were generated with immunoSEQ multiplex PCR, while TCRdb's copy carries only in-frame clones and drops some. The sample lists about 120,000 clones, about 80% occurring once. General observations from the study: It emerged from a later analysis that several of the most significant clusters appeared to be linked to common viral pathogens. The authors excluded some V segments, including TRBV6-2 and TRBV6-3, as indistinguishable.

Sequenced: PBMCs. The sequence derives from a human donor in good health. The V and J genes are TRBV7-2 and TRBJ1-4; a possible D gene is TRBD1 (5 bases). This CDR3 is CASSLAVSQAEKLFF. The CDR3 region has the DNA TGTGCCAGCAGCTTAGCCGTCTCACAGGCGGAAAAACTGTTTTTT.